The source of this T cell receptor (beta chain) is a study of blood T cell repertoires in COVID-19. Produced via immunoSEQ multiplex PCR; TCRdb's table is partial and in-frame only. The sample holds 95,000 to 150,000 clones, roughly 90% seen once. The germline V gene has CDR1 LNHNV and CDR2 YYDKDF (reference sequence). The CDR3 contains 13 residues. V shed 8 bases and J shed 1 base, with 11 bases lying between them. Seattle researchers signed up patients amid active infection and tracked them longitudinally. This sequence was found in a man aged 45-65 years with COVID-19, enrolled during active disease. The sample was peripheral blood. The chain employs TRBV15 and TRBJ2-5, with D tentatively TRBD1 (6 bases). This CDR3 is CATRDRIQETQYF. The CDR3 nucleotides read TGTGCCACCCGAGACAGGATCCAAGAGACCCAGTACTTC.